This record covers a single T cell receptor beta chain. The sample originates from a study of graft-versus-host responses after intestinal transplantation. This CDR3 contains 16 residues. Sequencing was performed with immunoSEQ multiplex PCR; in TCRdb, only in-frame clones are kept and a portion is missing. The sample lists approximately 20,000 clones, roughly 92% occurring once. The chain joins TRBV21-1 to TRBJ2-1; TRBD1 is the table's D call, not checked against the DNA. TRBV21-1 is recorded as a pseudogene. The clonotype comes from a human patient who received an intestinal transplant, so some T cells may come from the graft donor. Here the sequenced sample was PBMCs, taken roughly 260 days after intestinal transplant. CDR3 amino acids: CASSKTGTGDYNEQFF. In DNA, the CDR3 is TGTGCCAGCAGCAAAACCGGGACAGGCGACTACAATGAGCAGTTCTTC.